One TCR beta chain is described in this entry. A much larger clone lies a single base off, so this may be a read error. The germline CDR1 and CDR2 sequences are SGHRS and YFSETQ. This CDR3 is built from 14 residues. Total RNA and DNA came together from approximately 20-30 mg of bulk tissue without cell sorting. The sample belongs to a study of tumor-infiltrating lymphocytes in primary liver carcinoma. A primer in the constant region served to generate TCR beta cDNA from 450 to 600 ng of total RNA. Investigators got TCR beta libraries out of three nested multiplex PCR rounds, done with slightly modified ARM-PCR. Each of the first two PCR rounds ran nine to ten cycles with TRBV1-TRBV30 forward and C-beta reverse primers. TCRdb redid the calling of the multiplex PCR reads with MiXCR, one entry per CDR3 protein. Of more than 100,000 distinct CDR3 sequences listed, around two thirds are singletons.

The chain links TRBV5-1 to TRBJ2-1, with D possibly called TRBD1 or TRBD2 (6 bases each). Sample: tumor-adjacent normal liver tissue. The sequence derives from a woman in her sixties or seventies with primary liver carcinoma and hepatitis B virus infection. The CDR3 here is CASSRWTGGNELFF. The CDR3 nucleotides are TGCGCCAGCAGTCGTTGGACCGGGGGCAATGAGCTGTTCTTC.